Following are 27 T cell receptor beta chains from one sample sequenced in a study of OX40 agonist ivuxolimab in advanced cancers. Generated by immunoSEQ multiplex PCR, the TCRdb table keeps only in-frame clones and is missing some. The sample carries roughly 75,000 clones, 93% recorded once. The sequenced sample was CD4+ or CD8+ T cells sorted from blood, obtained in a trial of the OX40 agonist ivuxolimab. The receptors come from an adult with an advanced solid tumor such as melanoma, head and neck, liver or kidney cancer.

The genes are TRBV5-1 and TRBJ2-1, with 13 bases aligning to TRBD2. The germline CDR1 and CDR2 sequences are SGHRS and YFSETQ. V lost 7 bases and J lost 9; bases outside the gene matches: 7. This CDR3 region has 14 residues. CDR3 residues: CASSGTSGEGEQFF. Here the CDR3 DNA reads TGCGCCAGCTCCGGGACTAGCGGGGAAGGTGAGCAGTTCTTC.

V is TRBV19 and J is TRBJ1-1; TRBD1 agrees at 9 bases. V lost 4 bases and J lost 4; bases outside the gene matches: 7. Germline CDR1 LNHDA, CDR2 SQIVND (reference sequence). The length of the CDR3 is 15 residues. Here the CDR3 reads CASSTTGGWGTEAFF. CDR3 nucleotides: TGTGCCAGTAGTACAACAGGGGGCTGGGGCACTGAAGCTTTCTTT.

This chain joins TRBV4-1 and TRBJ2-5; 10 positions match TRBD2. V lost 7 bases, J lost 5 bases, and 10 bases stayed unmatched. The V gene's germline CDR1 is MGHRA and CDR2 YSYEKL. This CDR3 spans 15 amino acids. This chain's CDR3 is CASTPSGGFRETQYF. In DNA, the CDR3 is TGCGCCAGCACCCCTAGCGGGGGATTTCGGGAGACCCAGTACTTC.

This chain connects TRBV14 to TRBJ1-1; D unclear. CDR1 and CDR2 from the germline V gene are SGHDN and FVKESK. CDR3 length equals 14 residues. Trimming pared 3 bases from V and 3 bases from J, leaving 11 bases between. This CDR3 is CASSHAPEDTEAFF. CDR3 in DNA: TGTGCCAGCAGCCATGCTCCAGAAGACACTGAAGCTTTCTTT.

The gene calls are TRBV27 and TRBJ1-4; D is ambiguous. Germline values: CDR1 MNHEY, CDR2 SMNVEV (reference sequence). Trimming removed 5 bases from V and 8 bases from J, with 21 bases in between. CDR3 length: 16 amino acids. The CDR3 is CASSPLPLGFGEKLFF. CDR3 in DNA: TGTGCCAGCAGTCCCCTCCCGTTGGGGTTTGGAGAAAAACTGTTTTTT.

J is TRBJ2-1 and V is TRBV4-1, with 7 bases matching TRBD2. Germline V gene data show CDR1 as MGHRA and CDR2 as YSYEKL. CDR3 size: 15 residues. The trim removed 0 bases at V and 8 bases at J, leaving 7 bases unmatched. CDR3 sequence reads: CASSQDGREIDEQFF. Here the CDR3 DNA reads TGCGCCAGCAGCCAAGATGGGCGGGAGATCGATGAGCAGTTCTTC.

The chain recombines TRBV4-2 with TRBJ2-7; TRBD2 agrees at 7 bases. CDR3 length: 16 residues. Losses at the gene ends were 3 bases for V and 2 bases for J; bases not matched to a gene: 10. In germline, CDR1 is LGHNA, CDR2 YNFKEQ. In DNA, the CDR3 is TGTGCCAGCAGCCAGGGGGGGGAGTCACTCCCCTACGAGCAGTACTTC. This codes for CASSQGGESLPYEQYF.

V and J are TRBV19 and TRBJ2-7; tentative D call: TRBD1 (6 bases). Trimming stripped 6 bases from V and 6 bases from J, with 12 bases between. From germline, CDR1 is LNHDA and CDR2 SQIVND (reference sequence). This CDR3 region has 12 residues. The CDR3 loop is CASRNRDSEQYF. As DNA, the CDR3 is TGTGCCAGTAGAAACAGGGATAGCGAGCAGTACTTC.

The chain links TRBV4-1 to TRBJ1-4; 7 positions agree with TRBD1. Germline CDR1 reads MGHRA; CDR2 reads YSYEKL. J lost 2 bases, V lost 6 bases, and 15 bases had no gene match. The length of the CDR3 is 18 residues. CDR3 nucleotide sequence: TGCGCCAGCAGTCACTTCGGGGGTCAGGGGGGGACTAATGAAAAACTGTTTTTT. Translating gives CASSHFGGQGGTNEKLFF.

CDR3 DNA sequence: TGCGCCAGCAGCCCAGGGGATCTCCACATTCAGTACTTC. It specifies CASSPGDLHIQYF. The chain couples TRBV4-1 to TRBJ2-4; weak D call: TRBD1 (6 bases). V gave up 4 bases and J gave up 8 bases, with 12 bases separating them. The CDR3 runs 13 residues. Per germline, CDR1 MGHRA and CDR2 YSYEKL.

The chain recombines TRBV6-1 with TRBJ1-1, with TRBD1 matching over 7 bases. Germline CDR1 MNHNS, CDR2 SASEGT. V lost 5 bases, J lost 8 bases, and 8 bases stayed unmatched. The CDR3 has 13 amino acids. The CDR3 DNA reads as TGTGCCAGCAGTAATACCGGGACAGCAGAAGCTTTCTTT. It specifies CASSNTGTAEAFF.

The chain employs TRBV6-1 and TRBJ2-1, with TRBD1 matching over 8 bases. Germline V gene sequence: CDR1 MNHNS, CDR2 SASEGT. This CDR3 has 13 residues. Trimming cost V 1 base and J 14 bases; bases outside gene matches: 7. CDR3 nucleotides: TGTGCCAGCAGTGAAGGGTCAACAGGGGGGAAGTTCTTC. Translated: CASSEGSTGGKFF.

This sequence joins TRBV12-5 and TRBJ1-3; 10 bases map to TRBD1. The germline gives CDR1 LGHNT, CDR2 FRNRAP. The CDR3 has 14 amino acids. Germline trimming cut 4 bases from V and 4 bases from J; bases unmatched to any gene: 1. CDR3 bases: TGTGCTAGTGGTTCGGGACAGGGGGGAAACACCATATATTTT. Residues: CASGSGQGGNTIYF.

This chain links TRBV27 with TRBJ2-7, with D perhaps TRBD1 (5 bases). The CDR3 covers 15 residues. The ends were cut back, 2 bases at V and 4 bases at J, with 15 bases in the middle. Germline CDR1 and CDR2: MNHEY and SMNVEV (reference sequence). CDR3 nucleotides: TGTGCCAGCAGTTTACAGCAGGGAACTGATTACGAGCAGTACTTC. Its translation: CASSLQQGTDYEQYF.

This clone turned up a few times. The rearrangement uses TRBV4-2 and TRBJ1-1, with D maybe TRBD1 (5 bases). V was cut by 4 bases and J by 4 bases, with 10 bases left in between. The CDR3 spans 13 residues. Germline values: CDR1 LGHNA, CDR2 YNFKEQ. DNA of the CDR3: TGTGCCAGCAGCCGCGGGGGAATCACTGAAGCTTTCTTT. Amino acids: CASSRGGITEAFF.

The chain has TRBV7-6 and TRBJ2-7, with D tentatively TRBD2 (5 bases). Trimming left V 0 bases short and J 1 base short, with 7 bases between. The germline V gene encodes CDR1 SGHVS and CDR2 FNYEAQ. The CDR3 is made up of 14 amino acids. DNA of the CDR3: TGTGCCAGCAGCTTAGCCGGGATGTCCTACGAGCAGTACTTC. This gives the protein CASSLAGMSYEQYF.

CDR3 in amino acids: CASSLETAMGLAEAFF. CDR3 nucleotides: TGCGCCAGCAGCTTGGAGACAGCCATGGGGCTCGCTGAAGCTTTCTTT. The rearrangement joins TRBV5-1 to TRBJ1-1, with D possibly being TRBD1 (5 bases). CDR1 and CDR2 from the germline V gene are SGHRS and YFSETQ. The length of the CDR3 is 16 residues. V lost 0 bases to trimming and J lost 6 bases, with 18 bases between them.

CDR3 coding DNA: TGCAGCGTTGCCGGGACAGGGATTTATGGCTACACCTTC. Its protein is CSVAGTGIYGYTF. The chain joins TRBV29-1 to TRBJ1-2; 9 positions match TRBD1. Germline V gives CDR1 SQVTM, CDR2 ANQGSEA. The CDR3 extends over 13 amino acids. With 4 bases clipped from V and 5 bases from J, the junction kept 5 bases outside the gene matches.

In DNA form, the CDR3 reads TGTGCCAGCAGTAGTACAGCGAACACCGGGGAGCTGTTTTTT. As protein: CASSSTANTGELFF. The V call is TRBV27, the J call TRBJ2-2; D remains ambiguous. Germline lookup yields CDR1 MNHEY and CDR2 SMNVEV (reference sequence). The CDR3 contains 14 residues. The ends were cut back, 5 bases at V and 0 bases at J, with 7 bases in the middle.

The chain combines TRBV11-2 with TRBJ2-3; no clear D gene. Trimming pared 5 bases from V and 4 bases from J, leaving 7 bases between. The CDR3 is 12 amino acids. Germline V gives CDR1 SGHAT, CDR2 FQNNGV. In DNA form, the CDR3 reads TGTGCCAGCAGCAACACCCCAGATACGCAGTATTTT. Protein sequence: CASSNTPDTQYF.

This chain uses TRBV29-1 with TRBJ2-7; weak D call: TRBD1 (6 bases). CDR1 is SQVTM, CDR2 ANQGSEA, per germline. The CDR3 consists of 11 residues. The V end was cut by 4 bases, the J end by 5 bases, with 9 bases between. DNA for the CDR3: TGCAGCGTTGCTGGGGGCAACGAGCAGTACTTC. Amino acids: CSVAGGNEQYF.

This chain links TRBV14 with TRBJ2-3; 9 bases map to TRBD1. V was clipped by 0 bases and J by 8 bases; unmatched bases: 12. The CDR3 spans 17 residues. Per the germline V gene, CDR1 is SGHDN and CDR2 is FVKESK. The CDR3 bases are TGTGCCAGCAGCCAAGAATTTTTTCGGACAGGGGAGGCTACGCAGTATTTT. Translating it yields CASSQEFFRTGEATQYF.

The chain links TRBV15 to TRBJ2-5; D is unclear. The CDR3 extends over 16 amino acids. Germline lookup yields CDR1 LNHNV and CDR2 YYDKDF (reference sequence). Deletions cut 0 bases from V and 2 bases from J, with 13 bases between. CDR3 DNA sequence: TGTGCCACCAGCAGAGACAGGCAGTCCGATCAAGAGACCCAGTACTTC. It is translated as CATSRDRQSDQETQYF.

The chain has TRBV5-6 and TRBJ2-1; unclear D gene. V was pared by 3 bases and J by 2 bases, with 12 bases between. CDR1 and CDR2 (germline): SGHDT, YYEEEE. The CDR3 is 15 amino acids. The CDR3, as DNA: TGTGCCAGCAGCTCCGACACCACGGCCTACAATGAGCAGTTCTTC. As protein: CASSSDTTAYNEQFF.

The chain joins TRBV7-9 to TRBJ2-1, with D unclear. Per germline, CDR1 SEHNR and CDR2 FQNEAQ (reference sequence). Between the trimmed V and J ends, which lost 5 bases and 5 bases, there was a span of 19 bases. This CDR3 is 16 amino acids long. CDR3 sequence: CASSPKHPSLHNEQFF. The CDR3 DNA is TGTGCCAGCAGCCCAAAACACCCCAGCCTGCACAATGAGCAGTTCTTC.

This rearrangement joins TRBV11-2 to TRBJ2-1; D not certain. The CDR3 totals 12 residues. Trimming stripped 5 bases from V and 4 bases from J, with 6 bases between. Germline CDR1 is SGHAT and CDR2 is FQNNGV. The CDR3 loop is CASSRYYNEQFF. The CDR3, as DNA: TGTGCCAGCAGCCGTTATTACAATGAGCAGTTCTTC.

The chain has TRBV5-4 and TRBJ2-3; maybe TRBD2 (6 bases). This CDR3 has 16 amino acids. The V end lost 0 bases, the J end lost 4 bases, and 15 bases lay between the germline ends. CDR1 and CDR2 (germline): SGHNT, YYREEE (reference sequence). The CDR3 DNA is TGTGCCAGCAGCTTGGGGTATTTGGGGGGTCCAGATACGCAGTATTTT. Translating it yields CASSLGYLGGPDTQYF.